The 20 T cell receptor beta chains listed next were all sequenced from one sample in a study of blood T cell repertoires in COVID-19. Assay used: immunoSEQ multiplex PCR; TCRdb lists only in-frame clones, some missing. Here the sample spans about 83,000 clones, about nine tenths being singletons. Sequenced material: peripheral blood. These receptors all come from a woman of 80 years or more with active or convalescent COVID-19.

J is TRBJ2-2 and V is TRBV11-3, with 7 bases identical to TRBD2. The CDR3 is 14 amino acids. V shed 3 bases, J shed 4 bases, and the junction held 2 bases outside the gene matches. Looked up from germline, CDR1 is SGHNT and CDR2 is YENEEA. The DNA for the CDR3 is TGTGCCAGCAGCTTTGGGGGGGTCACCGGGGAGCTGTTTTTT. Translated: CASSFGGVTGELFF.

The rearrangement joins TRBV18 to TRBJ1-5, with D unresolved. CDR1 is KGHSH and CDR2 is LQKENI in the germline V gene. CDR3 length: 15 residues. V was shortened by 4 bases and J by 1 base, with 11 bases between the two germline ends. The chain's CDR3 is CASSLEVASNQPQHF. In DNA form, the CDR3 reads TGTGCCAGCTCACTGGAGGTGGCGAGCAATCAGCCCCAGCATTTT.

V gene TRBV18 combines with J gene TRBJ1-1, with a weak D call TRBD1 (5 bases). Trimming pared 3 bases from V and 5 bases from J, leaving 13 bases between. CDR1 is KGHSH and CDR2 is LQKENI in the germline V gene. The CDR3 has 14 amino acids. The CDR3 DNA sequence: TGTGCCAGCTCACCTCAGGGAGGTGGGACTGAAGCTTTCTTT. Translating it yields CASSPQGGGTEAFF.

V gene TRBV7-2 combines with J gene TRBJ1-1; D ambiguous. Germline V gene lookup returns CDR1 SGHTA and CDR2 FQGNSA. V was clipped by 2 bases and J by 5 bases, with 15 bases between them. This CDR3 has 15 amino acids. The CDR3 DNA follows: TGTGCCAGCAGCTTAAAGCAGGTTAGAGGGACTGAAGCTTTCTTT. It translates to CASSLKQVRGTEAFF.

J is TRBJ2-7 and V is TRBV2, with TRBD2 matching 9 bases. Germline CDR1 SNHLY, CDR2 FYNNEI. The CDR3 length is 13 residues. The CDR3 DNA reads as TGTGTCTCAACAGCGGGGGGTTCCTACGAGCAGTACTTC. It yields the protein CVSTAGGSYEQYF.

CDR3 loop: CSVDNVAPKGYTF. CDR3 nucleotide sequence: TGCAGCGTTGACAACGTAGCACCAAAAGGCTACACCTTC. This chain links TRBV29-1 with TRBJ1-2; no firm D call. Trimming removed 3 bases from V and 8 bases from J, with 16 bases in between. The CDR3 sequence is 13 residues long. CDR1 and CDR2 from the germline V gene are SQVTM and ANQGSEA.

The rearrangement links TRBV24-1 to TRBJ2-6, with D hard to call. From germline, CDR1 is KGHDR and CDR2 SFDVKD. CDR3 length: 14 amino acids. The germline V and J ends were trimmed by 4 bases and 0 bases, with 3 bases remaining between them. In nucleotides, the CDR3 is TGTGCCACCAGTGACATCTCTGGGGCCAACGTCCTGACTTTC. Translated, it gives CATSDISGANVLTF.

CDR3 residues: CASSLRQGNYGYTF. DNA of the CDR3: TGTGCCAGCAGCTTGAGACAGGGGAACTATGGCTACACCTTC. V is TRBV11-2 and J is TRBJ1-2, with TRBD1 matching over 8 bases. Unmatched junction bases numbered 2, after V lost 3 bases and J lost 2 bases. The CDR3 spans 14 residues. Germline CDR1 is SGHAT and CDR2 is FQNNGV.

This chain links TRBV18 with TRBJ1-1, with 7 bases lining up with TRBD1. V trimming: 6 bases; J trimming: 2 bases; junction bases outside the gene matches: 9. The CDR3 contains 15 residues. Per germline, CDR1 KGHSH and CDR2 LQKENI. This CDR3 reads CASSPREGANTEAFF. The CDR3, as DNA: TGTGCCAGCTCCCCCCGGGAGGGGGCTAACACTGAAGCTTTCTTT.

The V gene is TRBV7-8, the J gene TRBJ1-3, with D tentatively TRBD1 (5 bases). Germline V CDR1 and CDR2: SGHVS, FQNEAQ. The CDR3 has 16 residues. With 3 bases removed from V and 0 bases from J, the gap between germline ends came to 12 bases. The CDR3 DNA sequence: TGTGCCAGCAGCTTGGGAACAGGATACTCTGGAAACACCATATATTTT. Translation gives CASSLGTGYSGNTIYF.

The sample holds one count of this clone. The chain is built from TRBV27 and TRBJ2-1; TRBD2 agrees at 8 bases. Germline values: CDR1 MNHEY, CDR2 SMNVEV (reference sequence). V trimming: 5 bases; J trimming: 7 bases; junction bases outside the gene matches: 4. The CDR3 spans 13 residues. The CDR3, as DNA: TGTGCCAGCAGTGGGACTAGAATTAATGAGCAGTTCTTC. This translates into CASSGTRINEQFF.

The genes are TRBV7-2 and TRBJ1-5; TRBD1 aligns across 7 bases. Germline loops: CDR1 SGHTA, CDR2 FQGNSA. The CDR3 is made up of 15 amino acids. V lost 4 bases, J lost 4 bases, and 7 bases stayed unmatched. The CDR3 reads CASSSAPQGNQPQHF. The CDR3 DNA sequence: TGTGCCAGCAGCTCGGCCCCACAGGGGAATCAGCCCCAGCATTTT. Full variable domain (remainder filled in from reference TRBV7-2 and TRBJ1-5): GAGVSQSPSNKVTEKGKDVELRCDPISGHTALYWYRQSLGQGLEFLIYFQGNSAPDKSGLPSDRFSAERTGGSVSTLTIQRTQQEDSAVYLCASSSAPQGNQPQHFGDGTRLSIL.

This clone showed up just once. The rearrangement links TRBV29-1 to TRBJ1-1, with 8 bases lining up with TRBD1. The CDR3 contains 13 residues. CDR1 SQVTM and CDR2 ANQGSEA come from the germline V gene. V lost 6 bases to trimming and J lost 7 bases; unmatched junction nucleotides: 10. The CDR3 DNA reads TGCAGCGTCGTCGGGACAGGAAGACTTGAAGCTTTCTTT. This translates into CSVVGTGRLEAFF.

CDR3 coding DNA: TGCGCCAGCAGCCACCGTCGGGGACAGCAGGACTATGGCTACACCTTC. Translating it yields CASSHRRGQQDYGYTF. The J gene is TRBJ1-2, the V gene TRBV4-1, with 7 bases identical to TRBD1. The CDR3 is made up of 16 amino acids. With V trimmed by 3 bases and J by 3 bases, 10 bases remained unmatched. Germline-derived CDR1 and CDR2 are MGHRA and YSYEKL.

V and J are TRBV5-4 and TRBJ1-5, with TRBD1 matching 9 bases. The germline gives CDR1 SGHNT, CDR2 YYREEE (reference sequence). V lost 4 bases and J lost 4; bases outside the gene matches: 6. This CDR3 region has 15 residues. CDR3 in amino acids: CASSLTGGRNQPQHF. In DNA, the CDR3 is TGTGCCAGCAGCCTGACAGGGGGTCGGAATCAGCCCCAGCATTTT.

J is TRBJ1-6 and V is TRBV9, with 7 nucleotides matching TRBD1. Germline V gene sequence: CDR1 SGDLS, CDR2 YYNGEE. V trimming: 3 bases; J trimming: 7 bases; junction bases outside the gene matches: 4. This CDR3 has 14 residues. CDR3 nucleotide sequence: TGTGCCAGCAGCGGACAGGGAGGCAATTCACCCCTCCACTTT. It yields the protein CASSGQGGNSPLHF.

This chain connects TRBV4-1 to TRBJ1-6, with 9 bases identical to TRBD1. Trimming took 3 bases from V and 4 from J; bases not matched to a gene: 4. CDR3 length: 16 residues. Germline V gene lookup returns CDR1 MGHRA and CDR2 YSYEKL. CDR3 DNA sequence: TGCGCCAGCAGCCACCTAGACAGGGGGTATAATTCACCCCTCCACTTT. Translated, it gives CASSHLDRGYNSPLHF.

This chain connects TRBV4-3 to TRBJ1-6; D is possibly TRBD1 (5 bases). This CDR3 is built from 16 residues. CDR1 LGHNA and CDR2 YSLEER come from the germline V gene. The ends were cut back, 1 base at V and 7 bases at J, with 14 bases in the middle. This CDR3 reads CASSQAHRGRNSPLHF. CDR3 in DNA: TGCGCCAGCAGCCAAGCTCACCGGGGGAGGAATTCACCCCTCCACTTT.

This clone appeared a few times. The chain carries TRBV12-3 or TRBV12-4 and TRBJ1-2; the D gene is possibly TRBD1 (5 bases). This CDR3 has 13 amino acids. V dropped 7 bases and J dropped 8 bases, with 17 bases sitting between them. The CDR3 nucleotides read TGTGCCAGCACCTTGGGGGGGGTCGGAGGCTACACCTTC. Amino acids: CASTLGGVGGYTF.

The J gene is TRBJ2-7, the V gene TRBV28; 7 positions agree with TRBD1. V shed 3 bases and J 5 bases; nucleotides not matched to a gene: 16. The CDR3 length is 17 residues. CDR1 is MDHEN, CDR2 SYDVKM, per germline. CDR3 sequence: CASSFIRIDRVRNEQYF. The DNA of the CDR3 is TGTGCCAGCAGTTTCATTCGGATCGACAGGGTGAGGAACGAGCAGTACTTC.